This entry is about one T cell receptor (beta chain). The sample belongs to a study of blood T cell repertoires in COVID-19. Background on the study: PBMCs, B-cell-depleted T cells, or T cells were the source of the cDNA or gDNA that made up the material.

As processed by the authors: Nucleated cell counts were estimated from reference gene primer amplification. Data came from immunoSEQ multiplex PCR; TCRdb stores just in-frame clones and leaves some out. Clone size and the V and J calls come from that table; the DNA yielded D and trimming. The sample has over 150,000 clones, 84% seen once. The receptor was derived from a man younger than 30 with active or convalescent COVID-19. The material sequenced was peripheral blood.

The CDR3 DNA reads as TGCGCCAGCAGCTTGTATCTGTCTGCCACGAGCTCCTACGAGCAGTACTTC. Amino acid sequence: CASSLYLSATSSYEQYF. The chain recombines TRBV5-1 with TRBJ2-7, with no clear D. V was cut by 1 base and J by 0 bases, with 17 bases left in between. Germline CDR1 reads SGHRS; CDR2 reads YFSETQ. The CDR3 is 17 amino acids.